In this sample, the clone carrying this TCR beta chain turned up many times. Time point specified: after trial treatment. Described treatment: LDRT plus nivolumab, ipilimumab, low-dose cyclophosphamide and aspirin (RACIN trial). This entry belongs to a study of low-dose radiotherapy and immunotherapy resistance in tumors. Study information: Cohort 1 patients were irradiated with 0.5 Gy fractions every 2 weeks to 6.5 Gy total.

Primers used for first-strand cDNA, a TRAV- and TRBV-specific set, covered both alpha and beta chains. Using a constant-region primer together with a V-primer adapter, TCRs were subjected to 20 PCR cycles of amplification. TCRdb processed the reads anew with MiXCR; each CDR3 protein has one entry. The sample gives 45,000 or so distinct CDR3 sequences, around a quarter of which show up once; about 9.5% is in the top ten. This CDR3 comprises 13 residues. Trimming cost V 3 bases and J 5 bases, with 11 bases left between them. In germline, CDR1 is SGHDT, CDR2 YYEEEE. The clonotype comes from a male donor with prostate cancer. The sequencing here drew on PBMCs, taken after low-dose radiotherapy plus immunotherapy. The chain employs TRBV5-6 and TRBJ2-5; TRBD1 is a possible D gene (6 bases). The CDR3 nucleotides read TGTGCCAGCAGCTCCCAGGGGTCGGAGACCCAGTACTTC. As protein: CASSSQGSETQYF.